This T cell receptor beta chain came from a study of T-cell reconstitution after alpha-beta-depleted transplantation in children. Deletions cut 1 base from V and 2 bases from J, with 9 bases between. The CDR3 has 14 amino acids. A library of TCRbeta sequences, prepared with unique molecular identifiers, was generated. A single record per CDR3 protein comes from TCRdb applying MiXCR to the PCR reads. Of almost 500,000 distinct CDR3 sequences in the sample, under 15% were seen once. The sample holds many counts of this clonotype. The source is a human donor who donated a stem cell graft to a child with combined immunodeficiency. The J gene is TRBJ2-7, the V gene TRBV12-3 or TRBV12-4; D ambiguous. The material was PBMCs from the stem cell graft donor, obtained from the stem cell graft. CDR3 sequence reads: CASSLGQAAYEQYF. The CDR3, as DNA: TGTGCCAGCAGTTTAGGGCAGGCGGCCTACGAGCAGTACTTC.